The sequence of this T cell receptor (beta chain) was determined in a study of response to subunit inactivated influenza vaccine. Study findings and constraints: With each seasonal influenza vaccination, the authors suggested, few new T cells are recruited.

This CDR3 is 23 amino acids long. In regard to this clonotype: Its antigen is unidentified.

TCRdb fed the RT-PCR reads into MiXCR, producing one record per CDR3 protein. This table holds roughly 700,000 distinct CDR3 sequences, around 13% found once. Sample: PBMCs from blood, taken approximately 15 days before vaccination. The chain recombines TRBV5-2 with TRBJ2-3; the table assigns TRBD2, which was not confirmed against the DNA. TRBV5-2 is reported as a pseudogene. The origin of this receptor is a middle-aged man who received an inactivated influenza vaccine. CDR3 DNA: TGTGCCAGCAACAATCCCGCGGGACAGGGCTCTCTAGCGGGGGGCCCTAGCACAGATACGCAGTATTTT. This codes for CASNNPAGQGSLAGGPSTDTQYF.